The subject of this entry is one T cell receptor (beta chain). Antigen specificity is unknown. The source of the sample is a study of vaccination effects on CD4 cells after COVID-19. Looking at the study overall: Following the second dose by a median of 72 days, the post-vaccine samples were obtained.

Profiled with immunoSEQ multiplex PCR; TCRdb holds only in-frame clones, not every one. The data contain 25,000 to 30,000 clones, roughly 80% of them singletons. After expansion with viral peptide pools in the ViraFEST assay, antigen-specific CD4+ T cells were sequenced. The culture ran for less than 12 days, and then CD4+ T cells were isolated. Either the mRNA-1273 or the BNT162b2 vaccine was given to participants as two doses. Germline V gives CDR1 MNHEY, CDR2 SVGAGI. V lost 6 bases, J lost 6 bases, and 11 bases stayed unmatched. There are 15 residues in the CDR3. This sequence was found in a human donor who received a COVID-19 vaccine. Some clones in this sample may be carry-over from other donors' samples. The chain joins TRBV6-5 to TRBJ2-1; 7 bases match TRBD1. This material consisted of CD4+ T cells from PBMCs cultured with SARS-CoV-2 spike peptides, taken after COVID-19 vaccination. The CDR3 region has the DNA TGTGCCAGCAGAGAGCACTACAGGGGCCTCAATGAGCAGTTCTTC. This gives the protein CASREHYRGLNEQFF.